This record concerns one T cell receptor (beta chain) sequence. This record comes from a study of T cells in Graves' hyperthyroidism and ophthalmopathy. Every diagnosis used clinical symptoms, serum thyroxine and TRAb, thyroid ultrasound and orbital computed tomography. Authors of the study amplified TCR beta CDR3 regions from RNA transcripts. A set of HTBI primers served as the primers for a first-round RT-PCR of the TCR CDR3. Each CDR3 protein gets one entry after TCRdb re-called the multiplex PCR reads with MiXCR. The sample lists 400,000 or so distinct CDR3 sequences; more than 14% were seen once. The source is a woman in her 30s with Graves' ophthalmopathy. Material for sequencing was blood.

DNA for the CDR3: TGTGCCAGCAGCCAAGAGCTTTGGGGGGCCACAGATACGCAGTATTTT. It specifies CASSQELWGATDTQYF. The V gene is TRBV4-2, the J gene TRBJ2-3; perhaps D is TRBD1 or TRBD2 (6 bases each). The CDR3 covers 16 residues. The V end lost 0 bases, the J end lost 2 bases, and 12 bases lay between the germline ends. CDR1 LGHNA and CDR2 YNFKEQ come from the germline V gene.